Shown below are 23 T cell receptor beta chains from a single sample sequenced in a study of post-analysis software for immune sequencing data (dated by TCRdb to 2015 to 2017). Broader findings and caveats from the paper: Significantly higher frequencies in patients than in controls were found for about 5 TRBV segments, including TRBV5-6, TRBV5-1 and TRBV20-1.

These TCRs are of unknown antigen specificity. Library construction relied on PCR. TCRdb shows the sequencer as Illumina HiSeq 2500. To reduce PCR and sequencing biases, unique molecular identifiers were built into the TCR beta cDNA libraries. The public reads were reanalyzed by TCRdb: fastp trimming at Q25, MiXCR alignment, in-frame beta chains only. Every entry covers one CDR3 protein and lists the most common genes and DNA from its rows. Here the sample has about 430,000 distinct CDR3 sequences; 39% occur a single time. Under 9% of the sample belongs to the ten largest clones. Sequenced input: blood. The receptors here all came from a girl aged 2-10 years with multiple sclerosis.

This clonotype has a count of ten or more. V is TRBV24-1 and J is TRBJ2-7; 7 bases map to TRBD1. The junction had 3 bases not matched to a gene; V was cut back by 2 bases and J by 6 bases. The CDR3 length is 13 residues. Per germline, CDR1 KGHDR and CDR2 SFDVKD. The CDR3 sequence: CATSDYRGPEQYF. CDR3 DNA: TGTGCCACCAGTGATTACAGGGGACCCGAGCAGTACTTC.

Only a few counts were recorded for this clonotype. The chain joins TRBV11-1 to TRBJ2-1; 11 bases agree with TRBD2. V dropped 2 bases and J dropped 0; count of bases not matched to a gene: 6. The CDR3 is 18 residues long. Per the germline V gene, CDR1 is SGHAT and CDR2 is FQDESV (reference sequence). The CDR3 DNA follows: TGTGCCAGCAGCTTATGGCTAGCGGGAGGAGGCTCCTACAATGAGCAGTTCTTC. Translation gives CASSLWLAGGGSYNEQFF.

This clonotype was recorded a few times. V usage is TRBV6-5 and J usage is TRBJ2-1, with D perhaps TRBD1 or TRBD2 (5 bases each). Germline CDR1 MNHEY, CDR2 SVGAGI. Between the trimmed V and J ends, which lost 5 bases and 9 bases, there was a span of 14 bases. The CDR3 covers 13 residues. The CDR3 coding sequence is TGTGCCAGCAGTACGGGACCGTGGGGTGAGCAGTTCTTC. Its protein product is CASSTGPWGEQFF.

This clonotype showed up just once. The chain couples TRBV29-1 to TRBJ2-1; 11 bases line up with TRBD2. CDR1 is SQVTM and CDR2 is ANQGSEA in the germline V gene. CDR3 length: 15 amino acids. Unmatched junction bases numbered 9, after V lost 7 bases and J lost 4 bases. This chain's CDR3 is CSASSTSGAYNEQFF. The CDR3 nucleotides are TGCAGCGCCTCCTCGACTAGCGGGGCATACAATGAGCAGTTCTTC.

V usage is TRBV12-3 or TRBV12-4 and J usage is TRBJ2-1; 12 bases agree with TRBD2. J lost 2 bases, V lost 3 bases, and 11 bases had no gene match. This CDR3 contains 19 residues. The CDR3 protein is CASSFLRLAGGRAYNEQFF. The CDR3 DNA reads TGTGCCAGCAGTTTTCTTCGGCTAGCGGGAGGGCGAGCCTACAATGAGCAGTTCTTC.

The genes are TRBV5-1 and TRBJ1-1; TRBD1 is a possible D gene (5 bases). V was cut by 4 bases and J by 3 bases, with 19 bases left in between. The CDR3 is 16 residues long. Per the germline V gene, CDR1 is SGHRS and CDR2 is YFSETQ. The CDR3 DNA is TGCGCCAGCAGCCGGGACTCAGACAGCGTCTACACTGAAGCTTTCTTT. Protein sequence: CASSRDSDSVYTEAFF.

Notes on this clonotype: A read error may produce the germline difference seen at one junction end. The chain carries TRBV5-4 and TRBJ2-1; 10 bases align to TRBD2. In germline, CDR1 is SGHNT, CDR2 YYREEE (reference sequence). This CDR3 comprises 16 residues. The CDR3 DNA reads as TGTGCCAGCAGCTTGGTGGGACTAGCGTCCTACGATGAGCAGTTCTTC. It specifies CASSLVGLASYDEQFF.

The chain is built from TRBV7-3 and TRBJ1-1; 11 bases are a match to TRBD1. This CDR3 is 15 amino acids long. CDR1 is SGHTA and CDR2 is FQGTGA in the germline V gene. V lost 3 bases, J lost 10 bases, and 10 bases stayed unmatched. The CDR3 DNA reads as TGTGCCAGCAGCTTCGCAGGAGGACAGGGGGCATCAGCTTTCTTT. Encoded protein: CASSFAGGQGASAFF.

This clonotype was recorded a few times. This rearrangement joins TRBV20-1 to TRBJ2-7; 11 bases map to TRBD2. Germline lookup yields CDR1 DFQATT and CDR2 SNEGSKA (reference sequence). This CDR3 has 16 amino acids. Trimming removed 2 bases from V and 4 bases from J; junction bases left unmatched: 10. The DNA for the CDR3 is TGCAGTGCTAGATCTAGCGGGGGGCGGGCTCGGTACGAGCAGTACTTC. Its protein is CSARSSGGRARYEQYF.

For the CDR3, the DNA is TGTGCCAGCAGTATCAGGTGGAATCAGCCCCAGCATTTT. Encoded protein: CASSIRWNQPQHF. The chain links TRBV27 to TRBJ1-5; the D is unclear. The CDR3 is made up of 13 amino acids. Germline CDR1 MNHEY, CDR2 SMNVEV (reference sequence). Trimming took off 5 bases at V and 4 bases at J, with 9 bases between the two ends.

This clonotype was seen a handful of times. This chain connects TRBV5-1 to TRBJ1-5; 9 positions agree with TRBD1. The CDR3 runs 15 residues. Germline V gene lookup returns CDR1 SGHRS and CDR2 YFSETQ. J gave up 3 bases and V 4 bases, and 5 bases lay outside the gene matches. CDR3: CASSEQGADNQPQHF. CDR3 DNA: TGCGCCAGCAGCGAACAGGGGGCGGACAATCAGCCCCAGCATTTT. Filled out from reference TRBV5-1 and TRBJ1-5, the complete variable domain reads KAGVTQTPRYLIKTRGQQVTLSCSPISGHRSVSWYQQTPGQGLQFLFEYFSETQRNKGNFPGRFSGRQFSNSRSEMNVSTLELGDSALYLCASSEQGADNQPQHFGDGTRLSIL.

The CDR3 region is CATSSETGVWEKLFF. CDR3 bases: TGTGCCACCAGCAGCGAGACAGGGGTCTGGGAAAAACTGTTTTTT. The V gene is TRBV15, the J gene TRBJ1-4; 8 nucleotides line up with TRBD1. V was clipped by 3 bases and J by 8 bases; unmatched bases: 8. This CDR3 has 15 amino acids. Germline loops: CDR1 LNHNV, CDR2 YYDKDF (reference sequence).

The chain has TRBV28 and TRBJ2-7; 9 bases match TRBD1. Trimming cost V 5 bases and J 4 bases; bases outside gene matches: 12. This CDR3 comprises 16 residues. CDR1 is MDHEN, CDR2 SYDVKM, per germline. DNA for the CDR3: TGTGCCAGCAGTCCCCACAGGACAGGGGTGGTTTACGAGCAGTACTTC. Protein product: CASSPHRTGVVYEQYF.

The chain combines TRBV7-9 with TRBJ1-1; 9 bases match TRBD1. Germline CDR1 SEHNR, CDR2 FQNEAQ (reference sequence). The CDR3 contains 15 residues. Germline trimming cut 5 bases from V and 1 base from J; bases unmatched to any gene: 5. CDR3: CASSPGQGWNTEAFF. The CDR3 bases are TGTGCCAGCAGCCCAGGACAGGGGTGGAACACTGAAGCTTTCTTT.

This clonotype was found a few times. The rearrangement uses TRBV29-1 and TRBJ1-2; D is unresolved. V lost 7 bases and J lost 5, with 14 bases in between. CDR1 is SQVTM and CDR2 is ANQGSEA in the germline V gene. This CDR3 comprises 12 residues. CDR3 residues: CSAMRGGYGYTF. Here the CDR3 DNA reads TGCAGCGCCATGCGTGGTGGATATGGCTACACCTTC.

CDR3 sequence: CASSLIEGRSYNEQFF. The DNA for the CDR3 is TGTGCCAGCAGCTTAATCGAGGGCAGGTCCTACAATGAGCAGTTCTTC. The chain links TRBV7-3 to TRBJ2-1; possible D gene TRBD2, 5 bases. There are 16 residues in the CDR3. CDR1 and CDR2 (germline): SGHTA, FQGTGA. V lost 1 base to trimming and J lost 1 base, with 11 bases between them.

The rearrangement joins TRBV15 to TRBJ2-3, with 7 positions matching TRBD1. The germline V gene has CDR1 LNHNV and CDR2 YYDKDF (reference sequence). This CDR3 is built from 15 residues. Trimming cost V 7 bases and J 3 bases; bases outside gene matches: 10. In DNA, the CDR3 is TGTGCCACCACAACAGGGGTTCAAGGGACAGATACGCAGTATTTT. It yields the protein CATTTGVQGTDTQYF. Based on the CDR3 plus reference TRBV15 and TRBJ2-3, the full variable domain is DAMVIQNPRYQVTQFGKPVTLSCSQTLNHNVMYWYQQKSSQAPKLLFHYYDKDFNNEADTPDNFQSRRPNTSFCFLDIRSPGLGDTAMYLCATTTGVQGTDTQYFGPGTRLTVL.

The genes are TRBV28 and TRBJ2-1, with 12 bases fitting TRBD2. V gave up 9 bases and J gave up 8 bases; unmatched junction bases: 5. Germline-derived CDR1 and CDR2 are MDHEN and SYDVKM. This CDR3 spans 13 amino acids. In DNA, the CDR3 is TGTGCCAGTCGACTAGCGGGGGTCCATGAGCAGTTCTTC. This sequence encodes CASRLAGVHEQFF.

The rearrangement links TRBV20-1 to TRBJ2-2; D possibly corresponds to TRBD2 (6 bases). The V gene's germline CDR1 is DFQATT and CDR2 SNEGSKA (reference sequence). The CDR3 is made up of 15 amino acids. Between the trimmed V and J ends, which lost 0 bases and 1 base, there was a span of 9 bases. The CDR3 loop reads CSAREVGGNTGELFF. CDR3 coding DNA: TGCAGTGCTAGAGAAGTGGGGGGGAACACCGGGGAGCTGTTTTTT.

The V gene is TRBV29-1, the J gene TRBJ2-1; 8 positions match TRBD1. Germline trimming cut 7 bases from V and 3 bases from J; bases unmatched to any gene: 14. Germline assignment: CDR1 SQVTM and CDR2 ANQGSEA. CDR3 length: 16 amino acids. CDR3 sequence reads: CSAKTPQGDLYNEQFF. The CDR3 DNA follows: TGCAGCGCAAAAACCCCACAGGGGGATCTCTACAATGAGCAGTTCTTC.

This clonotype showed up just once. This chain joins TRBV21-1 and TRBJ1-1; the table's D gene call, TRBD1, was not cross checked with the DNA. TRBV21-1 is an annotated pseudogene. This CDR3 comprises 15 residues. CDR3 sequence: CASSRGQGRDTEAFF. CDR3 nucleotide sequence: TGTGCCAGCAGCAGAGGACAGGGAAGGGACACTGAAGCTTTCTTT.

This clonotype was recorded a few times. The chain couples TRBV29-1 to TRBJ2-5, with 7 bases matching TRBD2. The germline gives CDR1 SQVTM, CDR2 ANQGSEA. With V trimmed by 1 base and J by 4 bases, 3 bases remained unmatched. CDR3 length equals 13 residues. DNA of the CDR3: TGCAGCGTTGAAGGGGGGGGTAGAGAGACCCAGTACTTC. Protein sequence: CSVEGGGRETQYF.

This sequence joins TRBV9 and TRBJ2-2, with D unresolved. The CDR3 length is 13 residues. Trimming shortened V by 6 bases and J by 6 bases, and 12 bases separated the two germline ends. Germline CDR1 is SGDLS and CDR2 is YYNGEE. The CDR3 sequence is CASTVGFSGELFF. The CDR3 DNA sequence: TGTGCCAGCACTGTGGGATTCTCCGGGGAGCTGTTTTTT.